The rows below give T cell receptor beta chains drawn from one sample of a study of blood T cells in healthy people across ages. Each CDR3 protein is one row after TCRdb ran MiXCR on the 5' RACE reads. In the table there are around 1.5 million distinct CDR3 sequences, approximately 38% of which are singletons. The sample was blood. The receptor set was obtained from a woman aged 18-35 years in good health. The CDR3 runs from the conserved cysteine through the conserved F or W.

v_call	j_call	cdr3_aa
TRBV2	TRBJ2-7	CASTEDRHYEQYF
TRBV27	TRBJ2-7	CASSLDSGTPSYEQYF
TRBV28	TRBJ2-3	CASRSGSGGDTQYF
TRBV6-2/TRBV6-3	TRBJ1-5	CASSYSLGPASNQPQHF
TRBV28	TRBJ1-2	CASAFGVYGYTF
TRBV11-2	TRBJ2-5	CASSLNRMGETQYF
TRBV20-1	TRBJ2-5	CSARNSRKREPSIPYF
TRBV12-3/TRBV12-4	TRBJ1-3	CACSWDRLRGSGNTIYF
TRBV30	TRBJ1-2	CAWSVNNYGYTF
TRBV7-8	TRBJ2-7	CASSARTGTYHEQYF
TRBV10-3	TRBJ1-2	CAISDGGDRGGYTF
TRBV4-2	TRBJ2-7	CASSQDGLAGGLSYEQYF
TRBV10-3	TRBJ1-3	CAIRGSSSGNTIYF
TRBV12-3/TRBV12-4	TRBJ1-5	CASSFVQGKPQHF
TRBV24-1	TRBJ1-2	CATSGGVGYGYTF
TRBV20-1	TRBJ2-2	CSARSPAANTGELFF
TRBV27	TRBJ1-1	CASSLRRQEVAFF
TRBV29-1	TRBJ2-1	CSVEDGLVQETQFF
TRBV7-6	TRBJ2-7	CASSLESGEGIYEQYF
TRBV5-1	TRBJ2-1	CASSLWLSGLADYNEQFF
TRBV4-1	TRBJ1-2	CASSHAGHYGYTF
TRBV7-9	TRBJ2-7	CASTQTGTLSYEQYF
TRBV6-1	TRBJ2-6	CASRDSGTGSSGANVLTF
TRBV20-1	TRBJ2-7	CSARGRAGGRSQYF
TRBV10-3	TRBJ1-2	CAILGQTRYGYTF
TRBV9	TRBJ1-3	CASSVGGTGNTIYF
TRBV6-1	TRBJ2-7	CASSEVPGSSYEQYF
TRBV7-9	TRBJ1-5	CASRRGGDSNQPQHF
TRBV9	TRBJ2-5	CASSDARGRTKGQETQYF
TRBV28	TRBJ2-7	CASGEVRGEQYF
TRBV7-2	TRBJ2-3	CASSQQGDTQYF
TRBV9	TRBJ2-4	CASSHPMRAAPVIQYF
TRBV12-3/TRBV12-4	TRBJ2-7	CASSLALEIGPTYEQYF
TRBV20-1	TRBJ2-1	CSANPGPNEQFF
TRBV7-8	TRBJ2-7	CASSLGLAVTSYEQYF
TRBV7-2	TRBJ2-7	CASSLVLAGGYEQYF
TRBV10-3	TRBJ2-5	CAIGTGGQETQYF
TRBV20-1	TRBJ2-4	CSARDLGVIQYF